The rows below give T cell receptor beta chains drawn from one sample of a study of Ad26.COV2.S vaccination and SARS-CoV-2 variants. Profiled with immunoSEQ multiplex PCR; TCRdb holds only in-frame clones, not every one. The data hold some 320,000 clones, with more than 70% observed a single time. Sequencing was performed on peripheral blood, taken in a trial of Ad26.COV2.S vaccine versus placebo. The receptors stem from a person between 18 and 60 years old who received the Ad26.COV2.S COVID-19 vaccine or a placebo. Both conserved end residues are part of each CDR3. A D gene is named only where the DNA matches it firmly. Not every row has a clone size; where given, it reads once, few, many or a size class.

D gene	V gene	clone size	J gene	CDR3 DNA	CDR3 protein
NA	TRBV5-1	NA	TRBJ1-2	TGCGCCAGCAGCTTGATGGACAGTAACTATGGCTACACCTTC	CASSLMDSNYGYTF
NA	TRBV5-1	NA	TRBJ1-4	TGCGCCAGCAGCTTCACCGGGACCGGCGGTGAAAAACTGTTTTTT	CASSFTGTGGEKLFF
NA	TRBV7-2	once	TRBJ2-7	TGTGCCAGCAGGGATTCAAGCTCCTACGAGCAGTACTTC	CASRDSSSYEQYF
NA	TRBV5-4	NA	TRBJ2-6	TGTGCCAGCAGCCCCCCCAGGGGCCGGTCTGGGGCCAACGTCCTGACTTTC	CASSPPRGRSGANVLTF
TRBD2	TRBV10-2	NA	TRBJ2-7	TGCGCCAGCAAGAACCCGGGACTAACCTACGAGCAGTACTTC	CASKNPGLTYEQYF
TRBD1	TRBV6-5	NA	TRBJ2-1	TGTGCCAGCAGCCCCTACTTACAGGGGAGCAATGAGCAGTTCTTC	CASSPYLQGSNEQFF
NA	TRBV5-1	NA	TRBJ1-1	TGCGCCAGCAGCTTGGAGAGTATCACTGAAGCTTTCTTT	CASSLESITEAFF
TRBD1	TRBV24-1	NA	TRBJ2-1	TGTGCCACCAGTGACTCGGGACAGGGGAAAATCGATGAGCAGTTCTTC	CATSDSGQGKIDEQFF
TRBD1	TRBV30	NA	TRBJ1-5	TGTGCCTGGAGTTGGGGGCGGACAGGGGGAAATCAGCCCCAGCATTTT	CAWSWGRTGGNQPQHF
TRBD1	TRBV27	NA	TRBJ1-1	TGTGCCAGCAGTTTCCTCTCCCCGACAGGGGTGAACACTGAAGCTTTCTTT	CASSFLSPTGVNTEAFF
NA	TRBV7-2	once	TRBJ1-6	TGTGCCAGCAGCGGGGCAAGTCGATCACCCCTCCACTTT	CASSGASRSPLHF
TRBD1	TRBV11-2	NA	TRBJ1-2	TGTGCCAGCACCCCGAAGGGGGCGGGGGGCTACACCTTC	CASTPKGAGGYTF
TRBD1	TRBV29-1	once	TRBJ2-7	TGCAGCGTTGCTCCGGGACAGTACTACGAGCAGTACTTC	CSVAPGQYYEQYF
TRBD1	TRBV10-2	once	TRBJ1-2	TGCGCCAGCAGTACAGGGGGCTTTGGCTACACCTTC	CASSTGGFGYTF
TRBD2	TRBV5-1	NA	TRBJ2-2	TGCGCCAGCAGCCCTGGGACTAGCGGCACCGGGGAGCTGTTTTTT	CASSPGTSGTGELFF
NA	TRBV19	NA	TRBJ1-5	TGTGCCAGTAGTATAGATTGGGATCAGCCCCAGCATTTT	CASSIDWDQPQHF
NA	TRBV7-9	few	TRBJ2-7	TGTGCCAGCAGCTTATTTGGTTGGAAAAGGACAGTCGAAGAGCAGTACTTC	CASSLFGWKRTVEEQYF
TRBD2	TRBV3-1/TRBV3-2	NA	TRBJ2-1	TGTGCCAGCAGCCATGACCCTAGCGGGGGCGTTTACAATGAGCAGTTCTTC	CASSHDPSGGVYNEQFF
NA	TRBV6-6	NA	TRBJ2-1	TGTGCCAGCAGTTACTCGGGACTTTACGAGCAGTTCTTC	CASSYSGLYEQFF
NA	TRBV12-3/TRBV12-4	few	TRBJ2-1	TGTGCCAGCAGTTTAGTTCTAGCCAGTGAGCAGTTCTTC	CASSLVLASEQFF
NA	TRBV10-3	NA	TRBJ2-5	TGTGCCATCAGTGAGTCGTCAGAACGGGAGACCCAGTACTTC	CAISESSERETQYF
NA	TRBV7-9	NA	TRBJ2-6	TGTGCCAGCAGCTCCCAGCCCCCTGGGGCCAACGTCCTGACTTTC	CASSSQPPGANVLTF